A single sample gave rise to the 2 T cell receptor beta chains below, sequenced in a study of T cells after yellow fever vaccination. TCRdb redid the calling of the 5' RACE reads with MiXCR, one entry per CDR3 protein. The sample gives around 310,000 distinct CDR3 sequences, approximately 4.5% of which show up once; approximately 19% is in the top ten. Here the sequenced sample was PBMCs, taken 15 days after the yellow fever booster vaccination. Source of these receptors: a man younger than 35 who received the YFV17D yellow fever vaccine.

This clonotype was counted ten times or more. This chain uses TRBV6-1 with TRBJ1-3; possible D gene TRBD1, 6 bases. CDR3 length equals 18 residues. V lost 4 bases to trimming and J lost 2 bases, with 21 bases between them. In germline, CDR1 is MNHNS, CDR2 SASEGT. The CDR3 DNA reads as TGTGCCAGCAGTGTCCGGGGGGGGCCTCTAAGAGCTGGAAACACCATATATTTT. Protein: CASSVRGGPLRAGNTIYF.

This clonotype has at least ten counts. V usage is TRBV7-2 and J usage is TRBJ2-1; 8 bases fit TRBD2. The CDR3 has 14 residues. With V trimmed by 1 base and J by 5 bases, 1 base remained unmatched. The germline V gene encodes CDR1 SGHTA and CDR2 FQGNSA. The CDR3 sequence is CASSLVAGNNEQFF. CDR3 bases: TGTGCCAGCAGCTTAGTAGCGGGGAACAATGAGCAGTTCTTC.